The T cell receptor (beta chain) described here comes from a study of blood T cell repertoires in COVID-19. The germline V gene encodes CDR1 LGHNA and CDR2 YSLEER. This CDR3 has 18 amino acids. Losses at the gene ends were 0 bases for V and 7 bases for J; bases not matched to a gene: 15. Original processing methods: Amplification of reference gene primers was used by the study to estimate nucleated cell counts. The method was immunoSEQ multiplex PCR; TCRdb's version includes in-frame clones alone and lacks a portion of them. V and J calls and clone size are given by that table; D and trimming were obtained from the DNA. The sample holds about 200,000 clones; roughly 84% are singletons and the top ten take roughly 4.5%.

The chain recombines TRBV4-3 with TRBJ2-1; the match to TRBD2 covers 7 bases. Sequenced input: peripheral blood. The TCR was taken from a woman older than 75 with acute or convalescent COVID-19. CDR3 loop: CASSQDPGRGGRFNEQFF. CDR3 in DNA: TGCGCCAGCAGCCAAGATCCTGGTCGAGGCGGGAGATTTAATGAGCAGTTCTTC.